The 19 T cell receptor beta chains reported below all come from one sample, sequenced in a study of cytomegalovirus exposure and HLA in healthy donors. Primers: 60 Vbeta forward and 13 Jbeta reverse. Produced via immunoSEQ multiplex PCR; TCRdb's table is partial and in-frame only. The table records about 120,000 clones, about 83% of them present only once. The specimen was PBMCs. The receptors stem from a female donor in good health and CMV-seronegative.

This clone came up once. The rearrangement joins TRBV12-5 to TRBJ1-5; D unclear. The germline V and J ends were trimmed by 2 bases and 7 bases, with 9 bases remaining between them. The CDR3 extends over 13 amino acids. The germline V gene has CDR1 LGHNT and CDR2 FRNRAP. The CDR3 loop reads CASGLSRGQPQHF. The CDR3 DNA reads TGTGCTAGTGGTTTGTCCAGAGGACAGCCCCAGCATTTT.

In its sample, this clone was seen once. The DNA of the CDR3 is TGTGCCAGCAGCGCGGGGGGCACGACAGATACGCAGTATTTT. Translation gives CASSAGGTTDTQYF. The V gene is TRBV11-2, the J gene TRBJ2-3; TRBD2 matches 8 bases. Per the germline V gene, CDR1 is SGHAT and CDR2 is FQNNGV. The V segment lost 5 bases and the J segment 3 bases; nucleotides outside the gene matches: 4. The CDR3 has 14 residues. The full variable domain, with the rest looked up from reference TRBV11-2 and TRBJ2-3, is EAGVAQSPRYKIIEKRQSVAFWCNPISGHATLYWYQQILGQGPKLLIQFQNNGVVDDSQLPKDRFSAERLKGVDSTLKIQPAKLEDSAVYLCASSAGGTTDTQYFGPGTRLTVL.

This chain joins TRBV13 and TRBJ1-6; a weak D match, TRBD1 (6 bases). The CDR3 totals 15 residues. Trimming took off 9 bases at V and 7 bases at J, with 19 bases between the two ends. The germline V gene has CDR1 PRHDT and CDR2 FYEKMQ (reference sequence). CDR3 nucleotide sequence: TGTGCCAGTTCGGCCCGGGGGGCAGTCAATTCACCCCTCCACTTT. Translated, it gives CASSARGAVNSPLHF.

The genes are TRBV13 and TRBJ1-1; a possible D gene is TRBD1 (6 bases). Germline CDR1 reads PRHDT; CDR2 reads FYEKMQ (reference sequence). CDR3 length equals 17 residues. V gave up 7 bases and J gave up 2 bases, with 23 bases separating them. The CDR3 DNA is TGTGCCAGCAACAGTATGGGCAGGGGAAGGATTAACACTGAAGCTTTCTTT. Translation gives CASNSMGRGRINTEAFF.

The chain carries TRBV7-9 and TRBJ2-1; 10 bases agree with TRBD2. CDR3 length: 17 amino acids. Germline V gives CDR1 SEHNR, CDR2 FQNEAQ (reference sequence). Trimming took 1 base from V and 5 from J; bases not matched to a gene: 8. CDR3 amino acids: CASSLVSLAGPNNEQFF. The CDR3 nucleotides are TGTGCCAGCAGCTTAGTGTCACTAGCGGGGCCCAACAATGAGCAGTTCTTC.

This clone was detected only a few times. V gene TRBV5-1 combines with J gene TRBJ2-1, with 16 positions matching TRBD2. Germline V CDR1 and CDR2: SGHRS, YFSETQ. The J segment lost 0 bases and the V segment lost 5 bases, leaving 8 bases of the junction unmatched. The CDR3 has 19 residues. CDR3: CASRTGTSGGAGSYNEQFF. CDR3 in DNA: TGCGCCAGCAGGACCGGGACTAGCGGGGGGGCCGGCTCCTACAATGAGCAGTTCTTC.

This CDR3 reads CASSFRGTEAFF. Here the CDR3 DNA reads TGCGCCAGCAGCTTCAGGGGAACTGAAGCTTTCTTT. This chain links TRBV5-1 with TRBJ1-1; the D gene is possibly TRBD1 (6 bases). This CDR3 is 12 amino acids long. Trimming took off 2 bases at V and 5 bases at J, with 7 bases between the two ends. Germline CDR1 is SGHRS and CDR2 is YFSETQ.

V and J are TRBV13 and TRBJ2-3; the match to TRBD2 covers 13 bases. Looked up from germline, CDR1 is PRHDT and CDR2 is FYEKMQ (reference sequence). The CDR3 covers 16 residues. The J segment lost 1 base and the V segment lost 4 bases, leaving 2 bases of the junction unmatched. In DNA, the CDR3 is TGTGCCAGCAGCTCAGGGACTAGCGGGGGCACAGATACGCAGTATTTT. Translating it yields CASSSGTSGGTDTQYF.

V is TRBV12-5 and J is TRBJ2-4; D ambiguous. CDR3 length equals 12 residues. V dropped 6 bases and J dropped 6 bases, with 9 bases sitting between them. Germline values: CDR1 LGHNT, CDR2 FRNRAP. DNA for the CDR3: TGTGCTAGTGGACTCCCGGGAAACATTCAGTACTTC. This codes for CASGLPGNIQYF. Based on the CDR3 plus reference TRBV12-5 and TRBJ2-4, the full variable domain is DARVTQTPRHKVTEMGQEVTMRCQPILGHNTVFWYRQTMMQGLELLAYFRNRAPLDDSGMPKDRFSAEMPDATLATLKIQPSEPRDSAVYFCASGLPGNIQYFGAGTRLSVL.

The chain couples TRBV5-1 to TRBJ2-3; tentative D call: TRBD1 (6 bases). CDR1 SGHRS and CDR2 YFSETQ come from the germline V gene. Deletions cut 3 bases from V and 3 bases from J, with 17 bases between. The CDR3 covers 16 residues. The CDR3 protein is CASSSTGTLSTDTQYF. The DNA of the CDR3 is TGCGCCAGCAGCTCCACAGGGACCCTATCAACAGATACGCAGTATTTT.

V gene TRBV30 combines with J gene TRBJ1-1, with D perhaps matching TRBD1 (5 bases). From germline, CDR1 is GTSNPN and CDR2 SVGIG (reference sequence). This CDR3 is 17 amino acids long. The V gene lost 2 bases and the J gene lost 0 bases, with 19 bases spanning the gap. CDR3 loop: CAWSTQVRIKMNTEAFF. Here the CDR3 DNA reads TGTGCCTGGAGTACACAGGTTCGAATCAAGATGAACACTGAAGCTTTCTTT.

The chain combines TRBV7-8 with TRBJ2-2, with D tentatively TRBD2 (6 bases). The V end was cut by 1 base, the J end by 11 bases, with 14 bases between. CDR1 SGHVS and CDR2 FQNEAQ come from the germline V gene. CDR3 size: 14 residues. CDR3 residues: CASSLVETSLELFF. In DNA, the CDR3 is TGTGCCAGCAGCTTAGTAGAGACTAGTTTAGAGCTGTTTTTT.

This sequence joins TRBV6-1 and TRBJ1-1; 8 positions match TRBD1. This CDR3 spans 15 amino acids. The V gene end was trimmed by 6 bases and the J gene end by 4 bases; junction bases not matched to a gene: 10. Germline V CDR1 and CDR2: MNHNS, SASEGT. CDR3 amino acids: CASRQQGGAFTEAFF. The CDR3 DNA reads as TGTGCCAGCAGGCAACAGGGGGGTGCGTTCACTGAAGCTTTCTTT.

This clone was found a few times. The CDR3 protein is CAIGHNEQFF. As DNA, the CDR3 is TGTGCCATCGGGCACAATGAGCAGTTCTTC. The rearrangement joins TRBV10-3 to TRBJ2-1; D remains unclear. This CDR3 has 10 residues. Looked up from germline, CDR1 is ENHRY and CDR2 is SYGVKD. V lost 8 bases to trimming and J lost 5 bases, with 4 bases between them.

The rearrangement joins TRBV14 to TRBJ1-6, with unresolved D. CDR1 is SGHDN and CDR2 is FVKESK in the germline V gene. CDR3 length: 16 residues. Trimming stripped 0 bases from V and 3 bases from J, with 9 bases between. The CDR3 spells CASSQEFGSYNSPLHF. The CDR3 DNA reads TGTGCCAGCAGCCAAGAGTTTGGGAGCTATAATTCACCCCTCCACTTT.

This clone was recorded once. The chain links TRBV5-4 to TRBJ2-7, with 9 bases lining up with TRBD1. Germline CDR1 SGHNT, CDR2 YYREEE (reference sequence). CDR3 size: 15 residues. J gave up 4 bases and V 5 bases, and 10 bases lay outside the gene matches. CDR3 in DNA: TGTGCCAGCAGGCAGACCGGGACAGGGCCTTACGAGCAGTACTTC. Translation gives CASRQTGTGPYEQYF.

J is TRBJ1-2 and V is TRBV7-5. TRBV7-5 corresponds to a pseudogene. CDR3 size: 15 residues. CDR3 region: CVRSFNRGANYGYTF. In nucleotides, the CDR3 is TGTGTCAGAAGCTTTAATCGGGGGGCTAACTATGGCTACACCTTC.

The chain recombines TRBV6-5 with TRBJ2-5, with D perhaps TRBD1 (6 bases). CDR1 is MNHEY and CDR2 is SVGAGI in the germline V gene. This CDR3 is 13 amino acids long. Trimming left V 5 bases short and J 2 bases short, with 9 bases between. CDR3 in amino acids: CASSRQEQETQYF. DNA of the CDR3: TGTGCCAGCAGTCGACAGGAACAAGAGACCCAGTACTTC.

This chain joins TRBV19 and TRBJ2-7; 8 bases map to TRBD1. The CDR3 is 15 residues long. Germline CDR1 and CDR2: LNHDA and SQIVND (reference sequence). V lost 1 base and J lost 2; bases outside the gene matches: 4. This CDR3 reads CASSIAAGGPYEQYF. CDR3 nucleotides: TGTGCCAGTAGTATAGCAGCAGGGGGCCCCTACGAGCAGTACTTC.